This T cell receptor beta chain was identified during a study of identical twins. Overall study results and limits: The study found that models underestimated out-of-frame TCR alpha sharing in monozygotic twins.

Germline values: CDR1 ENHRY, CDR2 SYGVKD. Trimming removed 4 bases at V and 5 bases at J, with 12 bases between. The CDR3 length is 15 residues. The cDNA had a unique molecular identifier and a template-switch universal primer site. TCRdb re-called the 5' RACE reads through MiXCR, storing one row per CDR3 protein. The top ten clones hold more than 0.25% of a sample with 1.5 million to 2 million distinct CDR3 sequences, around a third of them seen once. This clonotype has more than one count but fewer than ten. Its antigen is not identified. The receptor was derived from a newborn girl in good health. Sequenced input: cord blood. The genes are TRBV10-3 and TRBJ1-6; weak D call: TRBD1 (6 bases). CDR3 DNA: TGTGCCATCAGTGGAACAGGGCCCCATAATTCACCCCTCCACTTT. This codes for CAISGTGPHNSPLHF.